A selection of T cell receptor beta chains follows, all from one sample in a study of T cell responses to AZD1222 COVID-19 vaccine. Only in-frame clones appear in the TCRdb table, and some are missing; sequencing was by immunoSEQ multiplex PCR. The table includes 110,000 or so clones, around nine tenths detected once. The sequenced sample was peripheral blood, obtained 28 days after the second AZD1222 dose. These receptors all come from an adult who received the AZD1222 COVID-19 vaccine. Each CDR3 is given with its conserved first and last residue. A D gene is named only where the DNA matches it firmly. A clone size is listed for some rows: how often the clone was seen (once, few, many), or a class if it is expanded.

TGTGCCAGCAGCTTAGACGGGGAGGCTAGGGAGCAGTACTTC	CASSLDGEAREQYF	TRBV7-2	TRBJ2-7	NA	NA
TGTGCCAGCAGTCGCTCCACAGGGGTCTACGAGCAGTACTTC	CASSRSTGVYEQYF	TRBV27	TRBJ2-7	TRBD1	NA
TGTGCCAGCAGTTCTGGAGCCTACGAGCAGTACTTC	CASSSGAYEQYF	TRBV6-2/TRBV6-3	TRBJ2-7	NA	NA
TGTGCCAGCAGTTACCAACAGGGCCTCAATCAGCCCCAGCATTTT	CASSYQQGLNQPQHF	TRBV6-2/TRBV6-3	TRBJ1-5	NA	NA
TGTGCCAGCAGTGGTATTTTGCCAAACGGGAACGAGCAGTACTTC	CASSGILPNGNEQYF	TRBV2	TRBJ2-7	NA	once
TGCGCCAGCAAAGAACCCTCATCCTACGAGCAGTACTTC	CASKEPSSYEQYF	TRBV5-1	TRBJ2-7	NA	NA
TGTGCCAGCTCATCTCCATTGGGCTTTCTTCGGGGGTCCTATAATTCACCCCTCCACTTT	CASSSPLGFLRGSYNSPLHF	TRBV18	TRBJ1-6	NA	NA
TGTGCCAGCACCCCTGGGACTTACAATGAGCAGTTCTTC	CASTPGTYNEQFF	TRBV11-3	TRBJ2-1	NA	once
TGTGCCAGCAGTATAGTCGGACAGCTCTCCTACGAGCAGTACTTC	CASSIVGQLSYEQYF	TRBV27	TRBJ2-7	NA	NA
TGTGCCAGCAGCTCACAGGGCGGTTTTAACTATGGCTACACCTTC	CASSSQGGFNYGYTF	TRBV7-9	TRBJ1-2	NA	NA
TGTGCCAGCAGCTTGAGGCCTGGCGGGGAGCTGTTTTTT	CASSLRPGGELFF	TRBV7-9	TRBJ2-2	NA	NA
TGTGCCAGCAGCTTGAGGTTTCGGGAGGAGACCGGGGAGCTGTTTTTT	CASSLRFREETGELFF	TRBV5-6	TRBJ2-2	TRBD2	NA
TGTGCCATAGACAGGGTCTACAATGAGCAGTTCTTC	CAIDRVYNEQFF	TRBV2	TRBJ2-1	TRBD1	NA
TGTGCCAGCAGTTTTACTGAGACGGCAACTAATGAAAAACTGTTTTTT	CASSFTETATNEKLFF	TRBV27	TRBJ1-4	NA	NA
TGTGCCAGCAGCTTAGAGACTAGCGTGATCTACGAGCAGTACTTC	CASSLETSVIYEQYF	TRBV7-6	TRBJ2-7	TRBD2	NA
TGTGCCAGCAGCCCCACCGGACGCTACAATGAGCAGTTCTTC	CASSPTGRYNEQFF	TRBV9	TRBJ2-1	NA	NA
TGTGCCAGCAGCGGAAGGGGGGATTTCTATGGCTACACCTTC	CASSGRGDFYGYTF	TRBV11-2	TRBJ1-2	NA	NA
TGCGCCAGCAGCTTGGACGGGGGCCCGGAAAACACCATATATTTT	CASSLDGGPENTIYF	TRBV5-1	TRBJ1-3	NA	NA
TGTGCCAGCAGCTCCGGGACAGGGGCCTACGAGCAGTACTTC	CASSSGTGAYEQYF	TRBV11-3	TRBJ2-7	TRBD1	NA